The clone carrying this T cell receptor beta chain was counted many times. What it binds is unknown. These data come from a study of read filtering for tumor transcriptome and immune sequencing. Study-level background: Whole-transcriptome libraries were prepared after DNase treatment.

Molecular barcoded adaptors covering alpha/delta and beta/gamma chains were used on roughly 400 ng RNA. TCRdb fed the reads into MiXCR, producing one record per CDR3 protein. The sample carries around 33,000 distinct CDR3 sequences, 15% to 20% recorded once. The CDR3 sequence is 17 residues long. Trimming cost V 0 bases and J 3 bases; bases outside gene matches: 9. Germline loops: CDR1 SGHDT, CDR2 YYEEEE. At the time of active disease, bone marrow was collected from every patient. Whole-study results and caveats: The sorted CD138-negative fraction was a mixed bone marrow immune population, not purified T cells.

The chain combines TRBV5-6 with TRBJ1-1; the match to TRBD1 covers 9 bases. The source material was a population of CD138-negative cells sorted from bone marrow. The source is a donor older than 35 with multiple myeloma. CDR3 amino acids: CASSLARTGVWDTEAFF. CDR3 nucleotides: TGTGCCAGCAGCTTGGCCCGGACAGGGGTTTGGGACACTGAAGCTTTCTTT.